The rows below give T cell receptor beta chains drawn from one sample of a study of T-cell reconstitution after alpha-beta-depleted transplantation in children. TCRdb fed the PCR reads into MiXCR, producing one record per CDR3 protein. The sample records around 100,000 distinct CDR3 sequences, 4.5% to 7.5% being singletons. The sequenced sample was PBMCs, mostly from graft donor cells, obtained 60 days after TCRalphabeta/CD19-depleted stem cell transplant. The origin of the receptors is a female patient under 10 years old who had a stem cell transplant for Fanconi anemia, so the T cells may come from the graft donor. Both conserved end residues are part of each CDR3. Fields, in order: J gene, clone size, D gene, V gene, CDR3 DNA, CDR3 protein. The D gene is left open where the match is weak. Clone size appears in some rows only: once, few, many, or a class for an expanded clone.

TRBJ2-7,many,.,TRBV5-1,TGCGCCAGCAGCTTGGCCTTTTGGCCAGGGAGTAAAAGCTACGAGCAGTACTTC,CASSLAFWPGSKSYEQYF
TRBJ2-7,many,TRBD2,TRBV5-1,TGCGCCAGCAGCTTAGCGGGATGGGCCTACGAGCAGTACTTC,CASSLAGWAYEQYF
TRBJ2-1,many,.,TRBV6-2/TRBV6-3,TGTGCCAGCAGTTACCTTAGGGGGAGGGCCTACAATGAGCAGTTCTTC,CASSYLRGRAYNEQFF
TRBJ2-1,few,TRBD1,TRBV2,TGTGCCAGCAGTCCAACAGGGGCCGTTTACAATGAGCAGTTCTTC,CASSPTGAVYNEQFF
TRBJ1-6,.,.,TRBV9,TGTGCCAGCAGCGTACACACCTATAATTCACCCCTCCACTTT,CASSVHTYNSPLHF
TRBJ2-2,many,TRBD2,TRBV12-3/TRBV12-4,TGTGCCAGCAGCCCGACGACTAGCAAAGCCGGGGAGCTGTTTTTT,CASSPTTSKAGELFF
TRBJ2-7,few,.,TRBV6-5,TGTGCCAGCAGTTACGGGGACAACTCCTACGAGCAGTACTTC,CASSYGDNSYEQYF
TRBJ2-7,once,TRBD1,TRBV10-3,TGTGCCTCCCGGGACAGGGACCCCTACGAGCAGCACTTC,CASRDRDPYEQHF
TRBJ2-3,many,.,TRBV18,TGTGCCAGCTCTGCGAGGGCCACAGATACGCAGTATTTT,CASSARATDTQYF
TRBJ1-3,.,TRBD1,TRBV5-5,TGTGCCAGCAGCGCGACAGGGAAGGCTGGAAACACCATATATTTT,CASSATGKAGNTIYF